The rows below give T cell receptor beta chains drawn from one sample of a study of response to subunit inactivated influenza vaccine. TCRdb recomputed calls from the RT-PCR reads with MiXCR, one row per CDR3 protein. The top ten clones hold approximately 2.9% of a sample with just under 550,000 distinct CDR3 sequences, around 21% of them seen once. The same sample was also used in a study of T cells expressing NK-cell markers.

The sequencing here drew on CD4+ T cells sorted from PBMCs, taken roughly 12 days after vaccination. The receptor source for this set is a man aged 50 or older who received an inactivated influenza vaccine. Each CDR3 is given without its conserved first and last residue. The order of the fields is J gene, CDR3 length, V gene, CDR3 protein.

J: TRBJ2-7; length: 13; V: TRBV5-1; CDR3: ASSLAGTGKGKQY
J: TRBJ2-1; length: 15; V: TRBV28; CDR3: ASSFTPGLSSYNEQF
J: TRBJ2-1; length: 16; V: TRBV5-1; CDR3: ASSQGLAGVFYGNEQF
J: TRBJ2-7; length: 10; V: TRBV7-9; CDR3: ASSQAGGLEY
J: TRBJ2-5; length: 13; V: TRBV6-1; CDR3: ASSRIGGVTETQY
J: TRBJ2-1; length: 12; V: TRBV28; CDR3: ASSIGGAGNEQF
J: TRBJ1-5; length: 16; V: TRBV4-1; CDR3: ASSQGRFTAGGNQPQH
J: TRBJ2-6; length: 18; V: TRBV7-8; CDR3: ASSSRTSGILPAGANVLT
J: TRBJ1-2; length: 15; V: TRBV7-2; CDR3: ACSLVGPAVRGDGYT
J: TRBJ2-3; length: 13; V: TRBV2; CDR3: ASKTSGGSTDTQY
J: TRBJ2-4; length: 13; V: TRBV28; CDR3: ASSGKRIMVNIQY
J: TRBJ1-6; length: 12; V: TRBV13; CDR3: ASSTSTTNSPLH
J: TRBJ2-5; length: 12; V: TRBV18; CDR3: ASSGPGQSVSQY
J: TRBJ2-1; length: 12; V: TRBV6-5; CDR3: ASSYGTSSLEQF
J: TRBJ2-5; length: 12; V: TRBV11-2; CDR3: ASSLLYRGETQY
J: TRBJ2-5; length: 15; V: TRBV29-1; CDR3: SVEVGLAGGSWETQY
J: TRBJ2-5; length: 13; V: TRBV5-6; CDR3: ASSNMKVLQETQY
J: TRBJ2-5; length: 11; V: TRBV20-1; CDR3: SARLSPMETQY
J: TRBJ1-6; length: 12; V: TRBV24-1; CDR3: ATETPTGNSPLH
J: TRBJ2-7; length: 9; V: TRBV28; CDR3: ASSGQYEQY
J: TRBJ2-5; length: 18; V: TRBV11-2; CDR3: ASSPTLTQGQDGEGETQY
J: TRBJ2-1; length: 13; V: TRBV2; CDR3: ASSTDRSSYNEQF
J: TRBJ2-5; length: 11; V: TRBV29-1; CDR3: SVMLWGMETQY
J: TRBJ2-3; length: 9; V: TRBV20-1; CDR3: SASNADTQY
J: TRBJ1-1; length: 10; V: TRBV6-2/TRBV6-3; CDR3: ASNSDYTEAF
J: TRBJ2-2; length: 13; V: TRBV12-3/TRBV12-4; CDR3: ASSWAGGLTGELF
J: TRBJ2-3; length: 16; V: TRBV12-3/TRBV12-4; CDR3: ASSLWAGGRASTDTQY
J: TRBJ2-3; length: 13; V: TRBV30; CDR3: AWSVGRERADTQY
J: TRBJ1-1; length: 12; V: TRBV20-1; CDR3: SAPWDSMNTEAF
J: TRBJ1-2; length: 10; V: TRBV20-1; CDR3: SARHQGDGYT
J: TRBJ2-3; length: 21; V: TRBV2; CDR3: ASSEQGWGTSGRVPPSTDTQY
J: TRBJ2-1; length: 14; V: TRBV20-1; CDR3: SAIGGRPPRRDEQF
J: TRBJ2-5; length: 11; V: TRBV2; CDR3: ASGLRNGETQY
J: TRBJ2-5; length: 13; V: TRBV9; CDR3: ASSGKRSLQETQY
J: TRBJ2-1; length: 13; V: TRBV7-8; CDR3: ASSYGGGMYNEQF
J: TRBJ1-2; length: 13; V: TRBV12-3/TRBV12-4; CDR3: ASSSPSGSRYGYT
J: TRBJ2-1; length: 12; V: TRBV6-2/TRBV6-3; CDR3: ASSRLAANNEQF
J: TRBJ2-3; length: 13; V: TRBV12-3/TRBV12-4; CDR3: ASSFTRGGSDTQY
J: TRBJ2-7; length: 13; V: TRBV6-1; CDR3: ASSAFSVSSYEQY
J: TRBJ2-2; length: 13; V: TRBV7-7; CDR3: ASSPRSGNTGELF
J: TRBJ2-5; length: 14; V: TRBV11-2; CDR3: ASSPRAFIGSETQY
J: TRBJ1-6; length: 16; V: TRBV10-3; CDR3: AISDIFRDRGYNSPLH
J: TRBJ1-6; length: 12; V: TRBV9; CDR3: ASSVEGYNSPLH
J: TRBJ1-1; length: 14; V: TRBV12-3/TRBV12-4; CDR3: ASSFRTGVLNPEAF
J: TRBJ2-5; length: 17; V: TRBV29-1; CDR3: SVMSRPGAASGQEETQY